The rows below give T cell receptor beta chains drawn from one sample of a study of T cell repertoires in cytomegalovirus infection. TCRdb called the reads again in MiXCR, with one record for every CDR3 protein. Altogether approximately 750,000 distinct CDR3 sequences are present, about 40% being singletons, with the ten largest covering about 2.8%. The specimen was PBMCs. The receptors were gathered from a human donor in good health (CMV status not recorded). Some clones in this sample may be carry-over from other donors' samples. CDR3s leave out the opening cysteine and the closing phenylalanine or tryptophan. D genes are given only for firm matches.

>-|TRBV2
ASSAEGRPDNSNQPQH
>-|TRBV28
ASSLEPREGETQY
>-|TRBV7-2
ASSLNGVAMGSPLH
>-|TRBV7-3
ASSSLVNNEQF
>-|TRBV7-2
ASSLHQGRSGYT
>TRBD1|TRBV18
ASSTGAGGEGYT
>-|TRBV19
ASSIEGDLAYEQY
>TRBD1|TRBV25-1
ASRDRGPYNEQF
>TRBD1|TRBV20-1
SARRWTGSNQPQH
>TRBD1|TRBV20-1
RVTGGGEKLF
>TRBD1|TRBV7-6
ASSPGTGQGSSSYEQY
>-|TRBV7-2
ASSSSWGQETQY
>-|TRBV13
ASTTRQGGARETQY
>-|TRBV3-1
ASQRGLAQETQY
>TRBD2|TRBV11-2
ASSTRTSDRETQY
>-|TRBV6-6
ASSTRGGGVLNTEAF
>-|TRBV20-1
SARDIQDSGNSPLH